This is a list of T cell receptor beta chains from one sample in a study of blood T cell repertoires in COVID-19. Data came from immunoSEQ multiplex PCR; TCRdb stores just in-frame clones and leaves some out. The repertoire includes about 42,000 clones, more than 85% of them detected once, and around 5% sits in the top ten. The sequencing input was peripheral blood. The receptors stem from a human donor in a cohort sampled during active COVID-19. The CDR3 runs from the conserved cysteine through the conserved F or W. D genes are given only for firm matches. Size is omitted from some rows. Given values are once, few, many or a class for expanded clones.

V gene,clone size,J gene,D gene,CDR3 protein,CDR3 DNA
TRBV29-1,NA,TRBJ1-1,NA,CSVVVPGTEAFF,TGCAGCGTTGTAGTTCCGGGCACTGAAGCTTTCTTT
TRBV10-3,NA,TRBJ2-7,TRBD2,CAISESTRLAGTSYEQYF,TGTGCCATCAGTGAGTCGACTCGACTAGCGGGGACCTCCTACGAGCAGTACTTC
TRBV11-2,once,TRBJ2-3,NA,CASSLIATDTQYF,TGTGCCAGCAGCCTAATAGCGACAGATACGCAGTATTTT
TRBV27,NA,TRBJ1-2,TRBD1,CASSPYQTGATNYGYTF,TGTGCCAGCAGTCCCTACCAAACAGGGGCGACTAACTATGGCTACACCTTC
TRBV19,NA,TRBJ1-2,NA,CASNADLDYGYTF,TGTGCCAGTAATGCAGACTTGGACTATGGCTACACCTTC
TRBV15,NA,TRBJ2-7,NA,CATSSKTGNTYEQYF,TGTGCCACCAGCAGCAAGACAGGAAACACCTACGAGCAGTACTTC
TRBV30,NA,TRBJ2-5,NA,CAWSGARGQYF,TGTGCCTGGAGTGGGGCCAGGGGCCAGTACTTC
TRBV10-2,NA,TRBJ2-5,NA,CASCPHGPTGSQETQYF,TGCGCCAGCTGTCCCCACGGGCCCACGGGATCTCAAGAGACCCAGTACTTC
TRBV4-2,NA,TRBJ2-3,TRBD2,CASSQGGLAGVLTQYF,TGTGCCAGCAGCCAAGGGGGCCTAGCGGGAGTTTTGACGCAGTATTTT
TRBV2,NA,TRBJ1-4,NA,CASRTTGEKLFF,TGTGCCAGCAGGACTACAGGGGAAAAACTGTTTTTT
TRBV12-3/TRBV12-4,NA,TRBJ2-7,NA,CASSFLGAHEQYF,TGTGCCAGCAGTTTCCTGGGGGCCCACGAGCAGTACTTC
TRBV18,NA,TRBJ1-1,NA,CASSPPHRVTEAFF,TGTGCCAGCTCACCACCTCACAGGGTTACTGAAGCTTTCTTT
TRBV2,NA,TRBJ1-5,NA,CASSEALGQQPQHF,TGTGCCAGCAGTGAAGCGCTTGGGCAACAGCCCCAGCATTTT
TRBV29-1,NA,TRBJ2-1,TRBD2,CSVVGTSGEPLNNEQFF,TGCAGCGTTGTTGGGACTAGCGGGGAGCCTTTGAACAATGAGCAGTTCTTC
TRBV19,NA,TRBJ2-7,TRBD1,CASTSTGSSYEQYF,TGTGCCAGTACCTCGACAGGGAGCTCCTACGAGCAGTACTTC
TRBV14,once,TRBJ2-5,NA,CASSRREETQYF,TGTGCCAGCAGCCGTAGAGAAGAGACCCAGTACTTC
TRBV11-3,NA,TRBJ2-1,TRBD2,CASSLSLAGWNEQFF,TGTGCCAGCAGCTTATCTCTAGCGGGGTGGAATGAGCAGTTCTTC
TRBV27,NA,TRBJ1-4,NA,CASSLSRGGLEKLFF,TGTGCCAGCAGTTTATCGCGGGGGGGCCTCGAGAAACTGTTTTTT
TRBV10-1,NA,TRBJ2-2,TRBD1,CASSRTPGQGFYTANTGELFF,TGCGCCAGCAGTAGGACCCCGGGACAGGGCTTCTACACCGCGAACACCGGGGAGCTGTTTTTT
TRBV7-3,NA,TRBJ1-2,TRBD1,CASSTTGGVGYTF,TGTGCCAGCAGCACCACAGGGGGAGTTGGCTACACCTTC
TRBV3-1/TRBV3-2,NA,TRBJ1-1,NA,CASSQFRNTEAFF,TGTGCCAGCAGCCAATTCCGGAACACTGAAGCTTTCTTT
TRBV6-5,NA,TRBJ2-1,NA,CASRRFLAGWNEQFF,TGTGCCAGCAGGCGTTTCTTAGCAGGGTGGAATGAGCAGTTCTTC
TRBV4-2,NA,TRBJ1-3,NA,CASSQEWGGSRTIYF,TGTGCCAGCAGCCAAGAATGGGGCGGATCCCGCACCATATATTTT
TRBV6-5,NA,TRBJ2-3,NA,CASNRDISTDTQYF,TGTGCCAGTAACAGGGACATTAGCACAGATACGCAGTATTTT
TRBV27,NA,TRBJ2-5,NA,CASSGSSWDIQETQYF,TGTGCCAGCAGTGGGAGCAGTTGGGACATTCAAGAGACCCAGTACTTC
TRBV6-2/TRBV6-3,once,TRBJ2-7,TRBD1,CASSYGTASYEQYF,TGTGCCAGCAGTTACGGGACAGCTAGTTACGAGCAGTACTTC
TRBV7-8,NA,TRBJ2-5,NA,CASSLAGGATQYF,TGTGCCAGCAGCTTAGCGGGGGGGGCGACCCAGTACTTC
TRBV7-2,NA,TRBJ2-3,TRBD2,CASSPRTSGRRDTDTQYF,TGTGCCAGCAGCCCAAGGACTAGCGGGAGACGTGACACAGATACGCAGTATTTT
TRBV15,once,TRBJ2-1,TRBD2,CATSRDPGLAIRHEQFF,TGTGCCACCAGCAGAGACCCGGGACTAGCAATCCGACATGAGCAGTTCTTC
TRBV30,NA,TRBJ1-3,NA,CAWSRDSKSLNTIYF,TGTGCCTGGAGCCGCGACAGCAAATCCCTAAACACCATATATTTT
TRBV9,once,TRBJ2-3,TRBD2,CASSRAGGSTDTQYF,TGTGCCAGCAGCAGAGCGGGGGGGAGCACAGATACGCAGTATTTT
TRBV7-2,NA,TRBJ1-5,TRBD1,CASSPTSGGKPQHF,TGTGCCAGCAGCCCAACCTCAGGGGGCAAGCCCCAGCATTTT
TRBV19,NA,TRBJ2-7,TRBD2,CASSMRGVGTVTEQYF,TGTGCCAGTAGTATGCGGGGGGTCGGGACGGTGACCGAGCAGTACTTC
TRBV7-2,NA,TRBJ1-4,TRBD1,CASSQRTGDEKLFF,TGTGCCAGCAGCCAAAGGACAGGAGATGAAAAACTGTTTTTT
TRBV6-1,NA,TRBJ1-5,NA,CASSEGVRGNQPQHF,TGTGCCAGCAGTGAAGGGGTCAGGGGCAATCAGCCCCAGCATTTT
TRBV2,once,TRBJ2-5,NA,CASNGGGLGETQYF,TGTGCCAGCAATGGTGGAGGCCTGGGGGAGACCCAGTACTTC
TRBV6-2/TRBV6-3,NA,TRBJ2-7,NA,CASSYYQTRPSSYEQYF,TGTGCCAGCAGTTACTACCAGACTAGACCGAGCTCCTACGAGCAGTACTTC
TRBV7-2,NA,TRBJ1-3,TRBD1,CASSLLRTGTPGNTIYF,TGTGCCAGCAGCTTACTAAGGACAGGAACGCCTGGAAACACCATATATTTT
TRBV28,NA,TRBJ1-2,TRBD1,CASREPGTGGEPNYGYTF,TGTGCCAGCAGGGAACCCGGGACAGGGGGCGAACCTAACTATGGCTACACCTTC
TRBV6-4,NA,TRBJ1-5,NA,CASSEGPNQPQHF,TGTGCCAGCAGCGAGGGTCCTAATCAGCCCCAGCATTTT
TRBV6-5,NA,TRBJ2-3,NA,CASSAGGGADTQYF,TGTGCCAGTTCGGCAGGAGGCGGCGCAGATACGCAGTATTTT